Following are 4 T cell receptor beta chains from one sample sequenced in a study of metastatic and nonmetastatic thyroid tumors. Among the patients, none had received any treatment before thyroid surgery. MiXCR reprocessed the PCR reads for TCRdb. Here the sample spans roughly 19,000 clones, approximately 35% being singletons. The sample comprised tumor tissue. The receptors shown here come from a female donor with papillary thyroid cancer or a benign thyroid nodule (not recorded which). Some clones in this sample may be carry-over from other donors' samples.

The chain combines TRBV6-1 with TRBJ2-7, with D perhaps matching TRBD1 (6 bases). CDR3 size: 14 residues. Trimming removed 7 bases at V and 3 bases at J, with 16 bases between. CDR1 is MNHNS, CDR2 SASEGT, per germline. Here the CDR3 DNA reads TGTGCCAGCATCCAATCGCCGGACAGCTACGAGCAGTACTTC. Amino acid sequence: CASIQSPDSYEQYF.

The chain uses TRBV30 and TRBJ1-6, with 12 bases aligning to TRBD1. Germline CDR1 reads GTSNPN; CDR2 reads SVGIG (reference sequence). The CDR3 has 17 residues. Trimming at V came to 4 bases and at J to 8 bases, leaving 12 bases not matched to a gene. The chain's CDR3 is CAWTLGTGGIFDSPLHF. The CDR3 bases are TGTGCCTGGACCCTAGGGACAGGGGGCATCTTTGATTCACCCCTCCACTTT.

The J gene is TRBJ1-6, the V gene TRBV11-2, with no clear D. CDR1 and CDR2 (germline): SGHAT, FQNNGV. With 5 bases removed from V and 11 bases from J, the gap between germline ends came to 16 bases. The CDR3 length is 14 residues. The CDR3 DNA reads TGTGCCAGCAGCCCTCTTGGGCAGGACGCACCCCTCCACTTT. Its translation: CASSPLGQDAPLHF.

The chain links TRBV11-1 to TRBJ2-1; 9 positions match TRBD2. The V gene's germline CDR1 is SGHAT and CDR2 FQDESV (reference sequence). V trimming: 1 base; J trimming: 5 bases; junction bases outside the gene matches: 3. The CDR3 runs to 15 residues. In nucleotides, the CDR3 is TGTGCCAGCAGCTTAGTAGCGGGAGTCCACAATGAGCAGTTCTTC. Translation: CASSLVAGVHNEQFF. Full variable domain (missing parts from reference TRBV11-1 and TRBJ2-1): EAEVAQSPRYKITEKSQAVAFWCDPISGHATLYWYRQILGQGPELLVQFQDESVVDDSQLPKDRFSAERLKGVDSTLKIQPAELGDSAMYLCASSLVAGVHNEQFFGPGTRLTVL.